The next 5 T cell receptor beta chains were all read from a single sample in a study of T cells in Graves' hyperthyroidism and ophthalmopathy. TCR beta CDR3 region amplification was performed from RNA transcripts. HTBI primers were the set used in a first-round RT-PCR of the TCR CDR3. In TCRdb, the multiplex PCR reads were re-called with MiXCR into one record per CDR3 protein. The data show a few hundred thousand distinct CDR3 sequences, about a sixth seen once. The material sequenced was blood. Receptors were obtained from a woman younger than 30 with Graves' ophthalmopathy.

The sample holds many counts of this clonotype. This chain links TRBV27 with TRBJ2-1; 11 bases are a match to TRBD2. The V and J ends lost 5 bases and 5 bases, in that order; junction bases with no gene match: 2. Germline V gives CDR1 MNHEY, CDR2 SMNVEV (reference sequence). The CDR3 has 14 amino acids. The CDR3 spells CASSELAGDNEQFF. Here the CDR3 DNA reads TGTGCCAGCAGTGAACTAGCGGGAGACAATGAGCAGTTCTTC.

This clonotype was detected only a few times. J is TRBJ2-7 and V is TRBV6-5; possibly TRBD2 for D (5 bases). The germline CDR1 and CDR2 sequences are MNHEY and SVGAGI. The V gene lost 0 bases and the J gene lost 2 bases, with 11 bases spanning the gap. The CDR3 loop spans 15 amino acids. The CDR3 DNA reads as TGTGCCAGCAGTTACTCATCTCGCGGGCCCTACGAGCAGTACTTC. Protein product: CASSYSSRGPYEQYF.

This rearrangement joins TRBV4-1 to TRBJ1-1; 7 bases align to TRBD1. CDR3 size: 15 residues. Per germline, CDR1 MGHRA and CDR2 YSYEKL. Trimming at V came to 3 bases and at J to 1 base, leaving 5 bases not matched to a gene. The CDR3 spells CASSHTGVENTEAFF. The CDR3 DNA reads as TGCGCCAGCAGCCACACAGGGGTCGAGAACACTGAAGCTTTCTTT.

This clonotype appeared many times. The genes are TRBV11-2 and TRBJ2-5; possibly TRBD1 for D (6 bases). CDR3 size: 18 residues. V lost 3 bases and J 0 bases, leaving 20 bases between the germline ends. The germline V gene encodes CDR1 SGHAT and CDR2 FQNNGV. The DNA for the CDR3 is TGTGCCAGCAGCTTGTGGGGGCAGGCCTCACCCAACCAAGAGACCCAGTACTTC. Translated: CASSLWGQASPNQETQYF.

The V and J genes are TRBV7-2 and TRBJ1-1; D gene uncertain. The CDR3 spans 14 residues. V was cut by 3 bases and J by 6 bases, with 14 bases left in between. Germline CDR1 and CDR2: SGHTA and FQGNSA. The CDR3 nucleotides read TGTGCCAGCAGCTTTCAGGTCAGGAGCGCTGAAGCTTTCTTT. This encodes CASSFQVRSAEAFF.